This note documents a single TCR beta chain sequence. The antigen remains unidentified. The data derive from a study of T cells in localized non-small cell lung cancer. Study results and limitations: Sequencing covered just one tumor region, so heterogeneity cannot be ruled out. A raised T cell density in blood coincided with lengthier overall survival. In adjacent lung appeared a median 57 of the top 100 tumor clones. Measurement of T cell clonality placed uninvolved adjacent lung highest, above the level in tumor.

The repertoire was sequenced with immunoSEQ multiplex PCR; TCRdb's copy has only in-frame clones and lacks some. The sample holds 40,000 to 60,000 clones, more than 75% seen once. The CDR3 has 15 amino acids. The V and J ends lost 0 bases and 4 bases respectively, with 14 bases between them. Germline V gene sequence: CDR1 SGHDT, CDR2 YYEEEE. The V gene is TRBV5-6, the J gene TRBJ2-7, with D tentatively TRBD1 (6 bases). The TCR sequence derives from a female donor with stage II lung adenocarcinoma. The sequences come from PBMCs, collected before any cancer treatment. The CDR3 is CASSLDREPFYEQYF. Written as DNA, the CDR3 is TGTGCCAGCAGCTTGGACAGGGAACCCTTTTACGAGCAGTACTTC.